The next 30 T cell receptor beta chains were all read from a single sample in a study of graft-versus-host responses after intestinal transplantation. Sequencing used immunoSEQ multiplex PCR; TCRdb keeps in-frame clones, though not all of them. The sample lists more than 90,000 clones, roughly nine tenths occurring once. These TCRs' antigens remain unknown. The sequencing used unstimulated CD4+ T cells sorted from spleen or lymph node cells, collected before transplant. These receptors all stem from a human donor who was the organ donor for an intestinal transplant.

The chain employs TRBV11-3 and TRBJ2-2; possible D gene TRBD1, 7 bases. Germline V gene sequence: CDR1 SGHNT, CDR2 YENEEA. V lost 4 bases to trimming and J lost 4 bases, with 13 bases between them. This CDR3 region has 15 residues. In nucleotides, the CDR3 is TGTGCCAGCAGCTCACGACAGGGAGGCACCGGGGAGCTGTTTTTT. Protein product: CASSSRQGGTGELFF.

The V gene is TRBV5-5, the J gene TRBJ1-5; D unresolved. Trimming removed 3 bases at V and 1 base at J, with 11 bases between. In germline, CDR1 is SGHKS, CDR2 YYEKEE (reference sequence). The CDR3 is 15 residues long. CDR3 in amino acids: CASSSSLGSNQPQHF. CDR3 coding DNA: TGTGCCAGCAGCTCAAGTTTGGGGAGCAATCAGCCCCAGCATTTT.

The chain employs TRBV19 and TRBJ1-4; D is ambiguous. Germline V lookup: CDR1 LNHDA, CDR2 SQIVND (reference sequence). Deletions cut 4 bases from V and 6 bases from J, with 15 bases between. The CDR3 covers 15 residues. Here the CDR3 DNA reads TGTGCCAGTAGTACCGAAGTAAGAGTTTATGAAAAACTGTTTTTT. Protein sequence: CASSTEVRVYEKLFF.

The chain has TRBV5-4 and TRBJ2-3; the D gene is possibly TRBD1 (6 bases). CDR3 length: 15 residues. The ends were cut back, 4 bases at V and 5 bases at J, with 17 bases in the middle. Germline V gives CDR1 SGHNT, CDR2 YYREEE (reference sequence). CDR3 DNA sequence: TGTGCCAGCAGCAGGGCACAGGGCAGGGAAGATACGCAGTATTTT. Translating gives CASSRAQGREDTQYF.

The chain couples TRBV5-1 to TRBJ2-3; 9 nucleotides agree with TRBD2. The V segment lost 3 bases and the J segment 4 bases; nucleotides outside the gene matches: 9. Germline V gene data show CDR1 as SGHRS and CDR2 as YFSETQ. This CDR3 is built from 16 residues. In nucleotides, the CDR3 is TGCGCCAGCAGCTCTTTAGCGGGGGTGGTCTCAGATACGCAGTATTTT. It encodes CASSSLAGVVSDTQYF.

The CDR3 DNA is TGTGCCAGCAGCTTGCCTCGTGGAGGACTTGCCATGGAGATTTTTACGCAGTATTTT. This encodes CASSLPRGGLAMEIFTQYF. This chain joins TRBV7-2 and TRBJ2-3; D perhaps matches TRBD2 (5 bases). The CDR3 covers 19 residues. Germline V gene data show CDR1 as SGHTA and CDR2 as FQGNSA. Trimming cost V 3 bases and J 8 bases, with 30 bases left between them. The full variable domain, rest sourced from reference TRBV7-2 and TRBJ2-3, is GAGVSQSPSNKVTEKGKDVELRCDPISGHTALYWYRQSLGQGLEFLIYFQGNSAPDKSGLPSDRFSAERTGGSVSTLTIQRTQQEDSAVYLCASSLPRGGLAMEIFTQYFGPGTRLTVL.

The CDR3 sequence is CASSLERSYEQYF. CDR3 in DNA: TGCGCCAGCAGCTTGGAGCGGTCCTACGAGCAGTACTTC. The rearrangement joins TRBV5-1 to TRBJ2-7, with a possible D match to TRBD2 (5 bases). CDR3 length: 13 amino acids. Germline V gives CDR1 SGHRS, CDR2 YFSETQ. The V end lost 0 bases, the J end lost 1 base, and 5 bases lay between the germline ends.

The chain couples TRBV4-2 to TRBJ2-3; D gene unclear. Trimming pared 4 bases from V and 6 bases from J, leaving 2 bases between. The CDR3 runs 10 residues. The germline gives CDR1 LGHNA, CDR2 YNFKEQ. DNA for the CDR3: TGTGCCAGCAGCCGGGATACGCAGTATTTT. Translated, it gives CASSRDTQYF.

V gene TRBV5-1 combines with J gene TRBJ1-2; 8 bases agree with TRBD1. The CDR3 sequence is 12 residues long. CDR1 is SGHRS, CDR2 YFSETQ, per germline. V shed 4 bases, J shed 8 bases, and the junction held 4 bases outside the gene matches. CDR3 DNA sequence: TGCGCCAGCAGCGCCGGACAGGGAGGCTACACCTTC. It yields the protein CASSAGQGGYTF.

J is TRBJ2-3 and V is TRBV9; unclear D gene. Trimming stripped 0 bases from V and 0 bases from J, with 11 bases between. The CDR3 contains 16 residues. CDR1 and CDR2 (germline): SGDLS, YYNGEE. CDR3 DNA sequence: TGTGCCAGCAGCGTAGACTCCGACCCTAGCACAGATACGCAGTATTTT. The encoded protein is CASSVDSDPSTDTQYF.

The chain joins TRBV12-5 to TRBJ2-3; 7 nucleotides align to TRBD2. The CDR3 loop spans 14 amino acids. V shed 2 bases, J shed 7 bases, and the junction held 6 bases outside the gene matches. Germline V lookup: CDR1 LGHNT, CDR2 FRNRAP. Here the CDR3 DNA reads TGTGCTAGTGGTTTGAGCGGGGAGGGGAATACGCAGTATTTT. Protein: CASGLSGEGNTQYF. The full variable domain, completed using reference TRBV12-5 and TRBJ2-3, is DARVTQTPRHKVTEMGQEVTMRCQPILGHNTVFWYRQTMMQGLELLAYFRNRAPLDDSGMPKDRFSAEMPDATLATLKIQPSEPRDSAVYFCASGLSGEGNTQYFGPGTRLTVL.

This clone occurred once. This CDR3 reads CASSLSGTGLTYEQYF. CDR3 nucleotides: TGTGCCAGCAGTTTATCCGGGACAGGGCTTACCTACGAGCAGTACTTC. V is TRBV28 and J is TRBJ2-7; 9 nucleotides align to TRBD1. Unmatched junction bases numbered 6, after V lost 1 base and J lost 2 bases. Germline CDR1 and CDR2: MDHEN and SYDVKM. The CDR3 runs to 16 residues.

The chain combines TRBV7-2 with TRBJ1-1, with 7 bases aligning to TRBD1. CDR1 and CDR2 (germline): SGHTA, FQGNSA. CDR3 size: 14 residues. The V segment lost 4 bases and the J segment 2 bases; nucleotides outside the gene matches: 4. CDR3 sequence: CASSSTGRNTEAFF. DNA of the CDR3: TGTGCCAGCAGCTCGACAGGGCGCAACACTGAAGCTTTCTTT.

This chain uses TRBV6-5 with TRBJ2-7; maybe TRBD2 (5 bases). This CDR3 contains 12 residues. V shed 2 bases and J shed 6 bases, with 8 bases lying between them. CDR1 and CDR2 (germline): MNHEY, SVGAGI. The CDR3 DNA is TGTGCCAGCAGTTACCGCGAGGGCGAGCAGTACTTC. Translated: CASSYREGEQYF.

V is TRBV7-9 and J is TRBJ2-5; tentatively, D is TRBD1 (6 bases). Trimming shortened V by 6 bases and J by 7 bases, and 15 bases separated the two germline ends. Looked up from germline, CDR1 is SEHNR and CDR2 is FQNEAQ (reference sequence). The CDR3 runs 13 residues. CDR3 sequence (DNA): TGTGCCAGCAGTCAAACAGGGTGGGGGACCCAGTACTTC. Amino acids: CASSQTGWGTQYF.

This chain connects TRBV7-9 to TRBJ2-5; either TRBD1 or TRBD2 may fit D (5 bases each). The CDR3 extends over 15 amino acids. Germline V lookup: CDR1 SEHNR, CDR2 FQNEAQ (reference sequence). V gave up 1 base and J gave up 5 bases, with 14 bases separating them. CDR3 sequence (DNA): TGTGCCAGCAGCTTAGTAAGGCAGGGACGTGAGACCCAGTACTTC. Its protein product is CASSLVRQGRETQYF.

The V and J genes are TRBV2 and TRBJ2-4; D is tentatively TRBD1 or TRBD2 (6 bases each). Between the trimmed V and J ends, which lost 4 bases and 0 bases, there was a span of 16 bases. This CDR3 region has 17 residues. Germline CDR1 and CDR2: SNHLY and FYNNEI. CDR3 DNA: TGTGCCAGCAGTGGGTTCGGGGGCGCGGTAGCCAAAAACATTCAGTACTTC. Translating gives CASSGFGGAVAKNIQYF.

The chain couples TRBV27 to TRBJ1-4, with D perhaps matching TRBD1 (5 bases). The germline CDR1 and CDR2 sequences are MNHEY and SMNVEV (reference sequence). This CDR3 region has 14 residues. V was clipped by 3 bases and J by 4 bases, with 9 bases between them. As DNA, the CDR3 is TGTGCCAGCAGTTTGAGCAGGGTTAATGAAAAACTGTTTTTT. Amino acids: CASSLSRVNEKLFF.

The chain is built from TRBV14 and TRBJ2-3; possibly TRBD1 or TRBD2 for D (5 bases each). Germline lookup yields CDR1 SGHDN and CDR2 FVKESK. CDR3 length: 15 residues. V lost 4 bases, J lost 0 bases, and 11 bases lay in between. The CDR3 DNA reads TGTGCCAGCAGCCGTAGGGACCGTAGCACAGATACGCAGTATTTT. Translation: CASSRRDRSTDTQYF.

V usage is TRBV14 and J usage is TRBJ2-1; 12 nucleotides line up with TRBD2. The junction had 4 bases not matched to a gene; V was cut back by 6 bases and J by 7 bases. The CDR3 is 14 amino acids. CDR1 is SGHDN, CDR2 FVKESK, per germline. The CDR3, as DNA: TGTGCCAGCAGGGTACTAGCGGGAGGTAATGAGCAGTTCTTC. Its protein is CASRVLAGGNEQFF.

The CDR3 DNA follows: TGTGCCAGCACACAGGGGAGTAGGACAGATACGCAGTATTTT. The encoded protein is CASTQGSRTDTQYF. The chain uses TRBV9 and TRBJ2-3, with 7 positions matching TRBD1. CDR3 length: 14 residues. V shed 6 bases and J 3 bases; nucleotides not matched to a gene: 7. Germline CDR1 reads SGDLS; CDR2 reads YYNGEE.

The J gene is TRBJ1-2, the V gene TRBV6-6; no firm D call. Germline lookup yields CDR1 MNHNY and CDR2 SVGAGI (reference sequence). The CDR3 covers 13 residues. Trimming took off 0 bases at V and 2 bases at J, with 4 bases between the two ends. CDR3 in amino acids: CASSYSRNYGYTF. In DNA, the CDR3 is TGTGCCAGCAGTTACTCGAGAAACTATGGCTACACCTTC.

This chain joins TRBV9 and TRBJ2-5, with 11 bases lining up with TRBD1. The V segment lost 4 bases and the J segment 5 bases; nucleotides outside the gene matches: 10. This CDR3 contains 16 residues. Germline V CDR1 and CDR2: SGDLS, YYNGEE. DNA of the CDR3: TGTGCCAGCAGCCGTAGTGGGACAGGGGGTACGGAGACCCAGTACTTC. It translates to CASSRSGTGGTETQYF.

CDR3 in DNA: TGTGCCAGCAGTGAAGTGTGGGGGAACACTGAAGCTTTCTTT. This codes for CASSEVWGNTEAFF. J is TRBJ1-1 and V is TRBV6-1; the D is unclear. Germline V lookup: CDR1 MNHNS, CDR2 SASEGT. The V end was cut by 1 base, the J end by 1 base, with 7 bases between. The CDR3 is made up of 14 amino acids.

J is TRBJ2-7 and V is TRBV7-2, with unresolved D. V was shortened by 2 bases and J by 5 bases, with 10 bases between the two germline ends. The CDR3 consists of 13 residues. Germline V CDR1 and CDR2: SGHTA, FQGNSA. CDR3 DNA: TGTGCCAGCAGCTTATACTGGGGAAACGAGCAGTACTTC. This codes for CASSLYWGNEQYF.

This clone is a singleton in its sample. CDR3 in amino acids: CASGLHPGAEAFF. CDR3 DNA sequence: TGTGCTAGTGGTTTGCATCCGGGGGCCGAAGCTTTCTTT. The chain employs TRBV12-5 and TRBJ1-1, with a tentative D call TRBD1 (6 bases). Trimming pared 2 bases from V and 8 bases from J, leaving 12 bases between. The CDR3 runs to 13 residues. Germline V gene data show CDR1 as LGHNT and CDR2 as FRNRAP.

The chain recombines TRBV9 with TRBJ2-5, with 7 positions matching TRBD2. The CDR3 is made up of 15 amino acids. Germline lookup yields CDR1 SGDLS and CDR2 YYNGEE. The V and J ends lost 0 bases and 7 bases, in that order; junction bases with no gene match: 9. DNA of the CDR3: TGTGCCAGCAGCGTAGGGGTCGACCCGGGAGGGACCCAGTACTTC. Residues: CASSVGVDPGGTQYF.

The chain joins TRBV15 to TRBJ2-3; 7 bases fit TRBD2. V trimming: 0 bases; J trimming: 5 bases; junction bases outside the gene matches: 5. Germline V gene data show CDR1 as LNHNV and CDR2 as YYDKDF (reference sequence). This CDR3 is built from 15 residues. The CDR3 nucleotides read TGTGCCACCAGCAGAGATGCGGGAGCGGGAGATACGCAGTATTTT. Translation gives CATSRDAGAGDTQYF.

V gene TRBV28 combines with J gene TRBJ2-7; TRBD2 might be the D (6 bases). CDR1 is MDHEN and CDR2 is SYDVKM in the germline V gene. V lost 6 bases to trimming and J lost 2 bases, with 11 bases between them. The CDR3 consists of 13 residues. In DNA, the CDR3 is TGTGCCAGCAGGGGTTCGGGGGCCTACGAGCAGTACTTC. Translated, it gives CASRGSGAYEQYF.

This chain links TRBV5-1 with TRBJ1-1; 9 positions agree with TRBD1. The V and J ends lost 0 bases and 5 bases, in that order; junction bases with no gene match: 5. There are 15 residues in the CDR3. Germline V gene data show CDR1 as SGHRS and CDR2 as YFSETQ. CDR3 sequence: CASSLVGQGMTEAFF. Here the CDR3 DNA reads TGCGCCAGCAGCTTGGTAGGACAGGGGATGACTGAAGCTTTCTTT.